The 18 T cell receptor beta chains below come from one sample, sequenced in a study of T cell responses to AZD1222 COVID-19 vaccine. This table comes from immunoSEQ multiplex PCR, and its TCRdb copy is limited to in-frame clones, with some not included. Of some 120,000 clones in the sample, approximately 90% are singletons; the top ten hold approximately 1.6%. Sequenced here: peripheral blood, sampled on day 0 of AZD1222 vaccination. These receptors were taken from an adult in good health.

The chain uses TRBV5-5 and TRBJ1-2; D gene uncertain. V shed 4 bases and J shed 7 bases, with 17 bases lying between them. The CDR3 sequence is 14 residues long. The germline gives CDR1 SGHKS, CDR2 YYEKEE (reference sequence). The CDR3 bases are TGTGCCAGCAGCCATAATGCCGAATCGGGTGGCTACACCTTC. Its protein product is CASSHNAESGGYTF.

V and J are TRBV27 and TRBJ1-2; tentative D call: TRBD1 (6 bases). Germline V CDR1 and CDR2: MNHEY, SMNVEV (reference sequence). This CDR3 has 15 amino acids. Trimming took off 4 bases at V and 8 bases at J, with 20 bases between the two ends. The CDR3 reads CASSSPDSARGGYTF. CDR3 bases: TGTGCCAGCAGTTCCCCGGACAGCGCGCGTGGGGGCTACACCTTC.

The CDR3 DNA reads as TGTGCCAGCAGCCAGACGGCAGGGGGCATTCAGTACTTC. Amino acid sequence: CASSQTAGGIQYF. This rearrangement joins TRBV3-1 (or the pseudogene TRBV3-2) to TRBJ2-4; 7 bases align to TRBD1. Trimming at V came to 3 bases and at J to 9 bases, leaving 5 bases not matched to a gene. The CDR3 is made up of 13 amino acids. Germline V lookup: CDR1 LGHDT, CDR2 YNNKEL (reference sequence).

This clone occurred once. The CDR3 is CASSPPPGEQYF. As DNA, the CDR3 is TGCGCCAGCAGCCCCCCACCCGGGGAGCAGTACTTC. The gene calls are TRBV4-1 and TRBJ2-7; D call uncertain. This CDR3 has 12 amino acids. V lost 4 bases and J 7 bases, leaving 11 bases between the germline ends. CDR1 is MGHRA and CDR2 is YSYEKL in the germline V gene.

The chain combines TRBV28 with TRBJ1-1; no clear D gene. CDR1 and CDR2 from the germline V gene are MDHEN and SYDVKM. The CDR3 consists of 11 residues. V was shortened by 7 bases and J by 1 base, with 4 bases between the two germline ends. In DNA, the CDR3 is TGTGCCAGCACCGGGAACACTGAAGCTTTCTTT. Its protein product is CASTGNTEAFF. Combining the CDR3 with reference TRBV28 and TRBJ1-1 gives the whole variable domain DVKVTQSSRYLVKRTGEKVFLECVQDMDHENMFWYRQDPGLGLRLIYFSYDVKMKEKGDIPEGYSVSREKKERFSLILESASTNQTSMYLCASTGNTEAFFGQGTRLTVV.

This rearrangement joins TRBV2 to TRBJ2-2; no clear D. Germline CDR1 and CDR2: SNHLY and FYNNEI. The CDR3 covers 17 residues. Trimming pared 6 bases from V and 0 bases from J, leaving 17 bases between. CDR3 region: CASRSPKGDPNTGELFF. The CDR3 DNA reads as TGTGCCAGCAGATCACCAAAGGGCGACCCGAACACCGGGGAGCTGTTTTTT.

This chain links TRBV7-6 with TRBJ2-7; tentative D call: TRBD1 (7 bases). V dropped 0 bases and J dropped 3 bases, with 12 bases sitting between them. The CDR3 is 15 residues long. Germline V gene lookup returns CDR1 SGHVS and CDR2 FNYEAQ. The CDR3 here is CASSLAGQGGYEQYF. In nucleotides, the CDR3 is TGTGCCAGCAGCTTAGCGGGGCAGGGGGGCTACGAGCAGTACTTC. Filled out from reference TRBV7-6 and TRBJ2-7, the complete variable domain reads GAGVSQSPRYKVTKRGQDVALRCDPISGHVSLYWYRQALGQGPEFLTYFNYEAQQDKSGLPNDRFSAERPEGSISTLTIQRTEQRDSAMYRCASSLAGQGGYEQYFGPGTRLTVT.

This chain uses TRBV6-5 with TRBJ2-2; the match to TRBD1 covers 8 bases. This CDR3 has 13 amino acids. V gave up 8 bases and J gave up 6 bases; unmatched junction bases: 5. Germline V gene lookup returns CDR1 MNHEY and CDR2 SVGAGI. This chain's CDR3 is CASGQGAAGELFF. CDR3 nucleotides: TGTGCCAGCGGCCAGGGGGCCGCCGGGGAGCTGTTTTTT.

This chain links TRBV7-9 with TRBJ2-4, with 8 positions matching TRBD1. The CDR3 spans 16 residues. Germline V gives CDR1 SEHNR, CDR2 FQNEAQ (reference sequence). V lost 2 bases to trimming and J lost 2 bases; unmatched junction nucleotides: 5. The CDR3 protein is CASSLSLRGPKNIQYF. The CDR3 DNA is TGTGCCAGCAGCTTATCCCTCAGGGGGCCCAAAAACATTCAGTACTTC.

V and J are TRBV7-2 and TRBJ1-1, with D unresolved. The germline gives CDR1 SGHTA, CDR2 FQGNSA. The CDR3 is made up of 13 amino acids. With 2 bases removed from V and 3 bases from J, the gap between germline ends came to 7 bases. For the CDR3, the DNA is TGTGCCAGCAGCTTAAACAGCTACACTGAAGCTTTCTTT. Its translation: CASSLNSYTEAFF.

The chain recombines TRBV6-4 with TRBJ2-6; D gene uncertain. The V and J ends lost 4 bases and 0 bases respectively, with 7 bases between them. Germline loops: CDR1 MRHNA, CDR2 SNTAGT. The CDR3 totals 15 residues. The CDR3 loop is CASSAQSSGANVLTF. Written as DNA, the CDR3 is TGTGCCAGCAGTGCCCAGAGCTCTGGGGCCAACGTCCTGACTTTC.

V and J are TRBV18 and TRBJ1-1, with D perhaps TRBD1 (5 bases). V lost 0 bases to trimming and J lost 4 bases, with 9 bases between them. Per the germline V gene, CDR1 is KGHSH and CDR2 is LQKENI. The CDR3 sequence is 14 residues long. CDR3 sequence (DNA): TGTGCCAGCTCACCACCGACGAGGGGCACTGAAGCTTTCTTT. As protein: CASSPPTRGTEAFF.

J is TRBJ2-3 and V is TRBV6-5; TRBD2 matches 7 bases. V gave up 7 bases and J gave up 4 bases; unmatched junction bases: 8. The CDR3 contains 14 residues. Per the germline V gene, CDR1 is MNHEY and CDR2 is SVGAGI. CDR3 loop: CASTGDYRSDTQYF. CDR3 DNA sequence: TGTGCCAGCACTGGGGACTATAGGTCAGATACGCAGTATTTT.

The V and J genes are TRBV6-5 and TRBJ1-1; D gene ambiguous. CDR1 is MNHEY and CDR2 is SVGAGI in the germline V gene. The length of the CDR3 is 14 residues. V was clipped by 6 bases and J by 2 bases, with 13 bases between them. The CDR3 coding sequence is TGTGCCAGCAGCACGCAGGAGGGAAACACTGAAGCTTTCTTT. Its protein is CASSTQEGNTEAFF.

This clone was detected only once. This rearrangement joins TRBV9 to TRBJ1-2, with D possibly TRBD1 on 5 matching bases. The germline CDR1 and CDR2 sequences are SGDLS and YYNGEE. The CDR3 has 14 residues. V was cut by 4 bases and J by 3 bases, with 13 bases left in between. CDR3 sequence (DNA): TGTGCCAGCAGCCCCTCGACAGTTTACTATGGCTACACCTTC. This encodes CASSPSTVYYGYTF.

The chain links TRBV7-9 to TRBJ2-2; D gene ambiguous. V was pared by 1 base and J by 2 bases, with 8 bases between. This CDR3 comprises 15 residues. Germline values: CDR1 SEHNR, CDR2 FQNEAQ (reference sequence). CDR3 residues: CASSLGVGNTGELFF. In DNA, the CDR3 is TGTGCCAGCAGCTTAGGGGTCGGCAACACCGGGGAGCTGTTTTTT.

This clone was counted a single time. The V and J genes are TRBV7-2 and TRBJ2-7, with TRBD2 matching over 8 bases. CDR3 length equals 15 residues. Germline CDR1 is SGHTA and CDR2 is FQGNSA. Trimming at V came to 5 bases and at J to 3 bases, leaving 9 bases not matched to a gene. The CDR3 DNA reads as TGTGCCAGCAGCCCTGGGAAACTAGCGGACTACGAGCAGTACTTC. It encodes CASSPGKLADYEQYF.

This chain uses TRBV28 with TRBJ2-7, with a weak D call TRBD1 (5 bases). The CDR3 has 12 residues. CDR1 is MDHEN, CDR2 SYDVKM, per germline. Trimming took 5 bases from V and 4 from J, leaving 9 bases between them. For the CDR3, the DNA is TGTGCCAGCAGTCCCCAGGGTTACGAGCAGTACTTC. This gives the protein CASSPQGYEQYF.